This TCR beta chain came from a study of T cell responses to AZD1222 COVID-19 vaccine. Study conclusions and caveats: The number of AZD1222 recipients seropositive at baseline was only five or six. Vaccine-associated CD4 TCRs spanned spike, dominant at 160-218 and 743-854.

A word on this clone: Its antigen remains unknown.

This table comes from immunoSEQ multiplex PCR, and its TCRdb copy is limited to in-frame clones, with some not included. The table includes under 150,000 clones, roughly 90% detected once. The material was peripheral blood, obtained 28 days after the second AZD1222 dose. This TCR was sampled from an adult who received the AZD1222 COVID-19 vaccine.

CDR3 DNA: TGTGCCAGCAGCTTTTGGGCCCGGACCAGCTCTGGGGCCAACGTCCTGACTTTC. This gives the protein CASSFWARTSSGANVLTF. The rearrangement uses TRBV7-2 and TRBJ2-6; D is unclear. Deletions cut 3 bases from V and 0 bases from J, with 15 bases between. Germline CDR1 SGHTA, CDR2 FQGNSA. This CDR3 contains 18 residues.